This T cell receptor beta chain was identified in a study of T cell clonality in common variable immunodeficiency. Study-level points and caveats: CVID subjects shared fewer TCRbeta clones than healthy controls did. CVID subjects showed higher TCRbeta clonality than healthy controls.

Produced via immunoSEQ multiplex PCR; TCRdb's table is partial and in-frame only. Singletons are absent from the sample, which has some 50,000 clones. The length of the CDR3 is 14 residues. Germline CDR1 GTSNPN, CDR2 SVGIG (reference sequence). Turning to this clone: Its antigen is not identified. The read comes to an end 3 residues before the CDR3 does, leaving the germline J gene to fill in the end.

The source is a person aged 18 to 75 in good health. This sequence joins TRBV30 and TRBJ1-4, with TRBD1 matching 8 bases. Specimen: peripheral blood mononuclear cells. This chain's CDR3 is CAWSVITGGSPLFF. Partial CDR3 DNA: TGTGCCTGGAGTGTAATCACAGGGGGATCACCA.